One and the same sample provided the 6 T cell receptor beta chains below, sequenced in a study of tumor-infiltrating lymphocytes in primary liver carcinoma. RNA was extracted from whole blood without cell sorting, alongside germline DNA. TCR beta cDNA came from roughly 450 ng total RNA, primed with a constant-region primer. For TCR beta, libraries were produced by three nested multiplex PCR rounds using slightly modified ARM-PCR. Two initial PCR rounds of about 11 cycles each paired TRBV1-TRBV30 forward primers with a C-beta reverse primer. TCRdb re-derived calls from the multiplex PCR reads in MiXCR, one entry per CDR3 protein. This sample carries 320,000 or so distinct CDR3 sequences, over 55% of them seen once, and the ten largest clones take roughly 10%. Sequencing was performed on peripheral blood. Receptors were obtained from a man aged 35 to 55 with primary liver carcinoma and hepatitis B virus infection.

Of note for this clonotype: The junction departs from germline at one end; a sequencing error may be responsible. V usage is TRBV12-3 or TRBV12-4 and J usage is TRBJ2-3; 10 nucleotides match TRBD2. This CDR3 comprises 16 residues. As DNA, the CDR3 is TGTGCCAGCACTTTACTAACAGCGGGAGGGCGGGATACGCAGTATTTT. This sequence encodes CASTLLTAGGRDTQYF.

Comments on this clonotype: With a much larger clone just one base away, this may be a read error. The chain is built from TRBV6-5 and TRBJ1-2; D remains ambiguous. Germline values: CDR1 MNHEY, CDR2 SVGAGI. The ends were cut back, 2 bases at V and 7 bases at J, with 17 bases in the middle. The CDR3 length is 15 residues. In nucleotides, the CDR3 is TGTGCCAGCAGTTACAGCGCAGCCGTCCCGCGTGGCTACACCTTC. It translates to CASSYSAAVPRGYTF.

In the case of this clonotype: Because the CDR3 is missing its conserved closing phenylalanine or tryptophan, this is likely a read error. This chain joins TRBV4-1 and TRBJ2-5; possible D gene TRBD2, 5 bases. The CDR3 runs 15 residues. The V gene's germline CDR1 is MGHRA and CDR2 YSYEKL. In DNA form, the CDR3 reads TGCGCCAGCCGCCAAGAGGGAAGGGATGGGGAGACCCAGTACTAC. It translates to CASRQEGRDGETQYY.

This clonotype is a singleton in its sample. This may come from a read error, since a much larger clone is one base off. The CDR3 end shows no conserved phenylalanine or tryptophan, and so a read error is likely. This chain joins TRBV6-6 and TRBJ1-1, with D hard to call. V dropped 2 bases and J dropped 0 bases, with 16 bases sitting between them. There are 17 residues in the CDR3. Germline CDR1 and CDR2: MNHNY and SVGAGI (reference sequence). The CDR3 DNA reads TGTGCCAGCAGTTACCCCCCTTGGGTGGGCATGAACACTGAAGCTTTCTTA. Its protein is CASSYPPWVGMNTEAFL.

With regard to this clonotype: It may be a read error: a sequence one base away is much more abundant. The V gene is TRBV10-3, the J gene TRBJ1-6; D is unresolved. The CDR3 covers 13 residues. CDR1 ENHRY and CDR2 SYGVKD come from the germline V gene. The CDR3 nucleotides are TGTGCCACCCGGACGGATTATAATTCACCCCACCACTTT. This translates into CATRTDYNSPHHF.

A word on this clonotype: Relative to the germline gene, one junction end is altered; a read error may explain this. The chain couples TRBV14 to TRBJ2-7, with D perhaps given as TRBD1 or TRBD2 (6 bases each). Germline V gives CDR1 SGHDN, CDR2 FVKESK. The CDR3 is 16 residues long. The CDR3 region is CASSQAGGIASYELYF. The CDR3 nucleotides are TGTGCCAGCAGCCAAGCCGGGGGCATAGCGTCCTACGAGCTGTACTTC. The full variable domain, with the rest looked up from reference TRBV14 and TRBJ2-7, is EAGVTQFPSHSVIEKGQTVTLRCDPISGHDNLYWYRRVMGKEIKFLLHFVKESKQDESGMPNNRFLAERTGGTYSTLKVQPAELEDSGVYFCASSQAGGIASYELYFGPGTRLTVT.